This entry concerns a single T cell receptor (beta chain). Its matching antigen is unknown. The repertoire was sequenced with immunoSEQ multiplex PCR; TCRdb's copy has only in-frame clones and lacks some. Of tens of thousands of clones listed, over 75% are singletons. This specimen belongs to a study of T cell responses to AZD1222 COVID-19 vaccine. The study, taken as a whole, reports: As reported, nearly half of all spike-specific TCRs target variant regions that are unmutated.

Second-dose recipients at about 4 or about 12 weeks were treated as one pooled group. Germline V gene data show CDR1 as SGHDN and CDR2 as FVKESK. The CDR3 is made up of 15 amino acids. The V gene lost 0 bases and the J gene lost 4 bases, with 12 bases spanning the gap. The chain links TRBV14 to TRBJ1-1; D is ambiguous. This sequence originates from an adult who received the AZD1222 COVID-19 vaccine. The material sequenced was peripheral blood, taken 28 days after the second AZD1222 dose. For the CDR3, the DNA is TGTGCCAGCAGCCAAGATCGGCGGGGTGGCACTGAAGCTTTCTTT. It specifies CASSQDRRGGTEAFF. Using reference TRBV14 and TRBJ1-1 for the parts outside the CDR3, the full variable domain is EAGVTQFPSHSVIEKGQTVTLRCDPISGHDNLYWYRRVMGKEIKFLLHFVKESKQDESGMPNNRFLAERTGGTYSTLKVQPAELEDSGVYFCASSQDRRGGTEAFFGQGTRLTVV.